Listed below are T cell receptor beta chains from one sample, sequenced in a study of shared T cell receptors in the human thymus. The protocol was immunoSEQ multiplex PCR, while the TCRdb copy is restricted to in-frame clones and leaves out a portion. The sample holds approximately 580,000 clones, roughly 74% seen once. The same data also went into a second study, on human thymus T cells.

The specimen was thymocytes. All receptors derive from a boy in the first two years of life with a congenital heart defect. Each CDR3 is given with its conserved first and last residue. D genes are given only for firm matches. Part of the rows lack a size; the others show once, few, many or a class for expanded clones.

cdr3_nt: TGTGCCAGTAGTAACCGTACCCTGGACAGGGGGAGAGGTGAAGCTTTCTTT; cdr3_aa: CASSNRTLDRGRGEAFF; cdr3_length: 17; j_call: TRBJ1-1; clone_size: .; v_call: TRBV19; d_call: TRBD1
cdr3_nt: TGCAGCGCCCCCGGGGACTCTTACAATGAGCAGTTCTTC; cdr3_aa: CSAPGDSYNEQFF; cdr3_length: 13; j_call: TRBJ2-1; clone_size: few; v_call: TRBV29-1; d_call: .
cdr3_nt: TGCGCCAGCAGCCAAGGGCGGTTGCATAGTCCGCAGTATTTT; cdr3_aa: CASSQGRLHSPQYF; cdr3_length: 14; j_call: TRBJ2-3; clone_size: .; v_call: TRBV4-3; d_call: .
cdr3_nt: TGCGCCAGCAGCAGCTGGCGGGGGAACACCGGGGAGCTGTTTTTT; cdr3_aa: CASSSWRGNTGELFF; cdr3_length: 15; j_call: TRBJ2-2; clone_size: .; v_call: TRBV5-1; d_call: .
cdr3_nt: TGTGCCAGCAGCCGACCTCAGGGGCGGGAGGGGCTCGGGTACGAGCAGTACTTC; cdr3_aa: CASSRPQGREGLGYEQYF; cdr3_length: 18; j_call: TRBJ2-7; clone_size: .; v_call: TRBV7-2; d_call: TRBD2
cdr3_nt: TGTGCCAGCAGTGAGCTTCCGACAGGGGCCGGGGACGAGCAGTACTTC; cdr3_aa: CASSELPTGAGDEQYF; cdr3_length: 16; j_call: TRBJ2-7; clone_size: .; v_call: TRBV6-1; d_call: TRBD1
cdr3_nt: TGTGCCAGCAGCCCCGGCCCGGGGGGCTACGAGCAGTACTTC; cdr3_aa: CASSPGPGGYEQYF; cdr3_length: 14; j_call: TRBJ2-7; clone_size: .; v_call: TRBV4-2; d_call: TRBD2
cdr3_nt: TGTGCCAGCAGCTTGGAAGACAGGGAGCCCCAGGGGACCCAGTACTTC; cdr3_aa: CASSLEDREPQGTQYF; cdr3_length: 16; j_call: TRBJ2-5; clone_size: once; v_call: TRBV5-5; d_call: TRBD1
cdr3_nt: TGCGCCAGCAGCCCACGGGAGCGGGAGGGGGATACGCAGTATTTT; cdr3_aa: CASSPREREGDTQYF; cdr3_length: 15; j_call: TRBJ2-3; clone_size: .; v_call: TRBV4-3; d_call: TRBD2
cdr3_nt: TGTGCCAGCAGTGAAGCGCGGCCAGGGTGCGAAAAACTGTTTTTT; cdr3_aa: CASSEARPGCEKLFF; cdr3_length: 15; j_call: TRBJ1-4; clone_size: once; v_call: TRBV6-1; d_call: .
cdr3_nt: TGTGCCAGCAGTACGGGAGGGGATGAGCAGTACTTC; cdr3_aa: CASSTGGDEQYF; cdr3_length: 12; j_call: TRBJ2-7; clone_size: .; v_call: TRBV6-5; d_call: TRBD2
cdr3_nt: TGCGCCAGCAGCCAACGAAGGACAGGGGCGACCTACGAGCAGTACTTC; cdr3_aa: CASSQRRTGATYEQYF; cdr3_length: 16; j_call: TRBJ2-7; clone_size: .; v_call: TRBV4-3; d_call: TRBD1
cdr3_nt: TGTGCCACCAGGGTCGACAGGGGTCGCGAGCAGTACTTC; cdr3_aa: CATRVDRGREQYF; cdr3_length: 13; j_call: TRBJ2-7; clone_size: .; v_call: TRBV15; d_call: TRBD1
cdr3_nt: TGTGCCAGCAGGTTCGAGACAGGGGTAGGTAGAAGAGAGACCCAGTACTTC; cdr3_aa: CASRFETGVGRRETQYF; cdr3_length: 17; j_call: TRBJ2-5; clone_size: once; v_call: TRBV6-4; d_call: TRBD1
cdr3_nt: TGTGCCAGCAGCGCCAACCCACAGGCGAACACCGGGGAGCTGTTTTTT; cdr3_aa: CASSANPQANTGELFF; cdr3_length: 16; j_call: TRBJ2-2; clone_size: .; v_call: TRBV14; d_call: .
cdr3_nt: TGTGCCAGCAGCCGCAGGGACTCTGGGGCCAACGTCCTGACTTTC; cdr3_aa: CASSRRDSGANVLTF; cdr3_length: 15; j_call: TRBJ2-6; clone_size: .; v_call: TRBV2; d_call: .
cdr3_nt: TGTGCCCGCACCCCGACTAGCGGGAGGGCTATAGGTGAGCAGTTCTTC; cdr3_aa: CARTPTSGRAIGEQFF; cdr3_length: 16; j_call: TRBJ2-1; clone_size: few; v_call: TRBV30; d_call: TRBD2
cdr3_nt: TGTGCCAGCAGTTTATGCAATTCCCCGGGACAGATCTATGGCTACACCTTC; cdr3_aa: CASSLCNSPGQIYGYTF; cdr3_length: 17; j_call: TRBJ1-2; clone_size: .; v_call: TRBV28; d_call: TRBD1
cdr3_nt: TGTGCCAGCAGCGGAGGATGGTGGCAGCCCCAGCATTTT; cdr3_aa: CASSGGWWQPQHF; cdr3_length: 13; j_call: TRBJ1-5; clone_size: .; v_call: TRBV9; d_call: .
cdr3_nt: TGCAGCGTTGGAGTCATGTGGACAGGCCAACAAGAGACCCAGTACTTC; cdr3_aa: CSVGVMWTGQQETQYF; cdr3_length: 16; j_call: TRBJ2-5; clone_size: .; v_call: TRBV29-1; d_call: TRBD1
cdr3_nt: TGTGCCAGCAGCCGGACAGGGGGTCGTAATGAGCAGTTCTTC; cdr3_aa: CASSRTGGRNEQFF; cdr3_length: 14; j_call: TRBJ2-1; clone_size: .; v_call: TRBV6-5; d_call: TRBD1
cdr3_nt: TGTGCCAGCAGATTAGGGGACAGGGGGCTATCTGGGGCCAACGTCCTGACTTTC; cdr3_aa: CASRLGDRGLSGANVLTF; cdr3_length: 18; j_call: TRBJ2-6; clone_size: .; v_call: TRBV7-2; d_call: TRBD1
cdr3_nt: TGTGCCAGTAGTTCCGACGGGCCGGGGGGGACTGAAGCTTTCTTT; cdr3_aa: CASSSDGPGGTEAFF; cdr3_length: 15; j_call: TRBJ1-1; clone_size: .; v_call: TRBV19; d_call: .
cdr3_nt: TGTGCCAGCAGCCACGGGACTAGCGGGAGGGCCGATACGCAGTATTTT; cdr3_aa: CASSHGTSGRADTQYF; cdr3_length: 16; j_call: TRBJ2-3; clone_size: .; v_call: TRBV5-6; d_call: TRBD2
cdr3_nt: TGTGCCAGCAGCTTAGTTCAGGACAGGGCCGGAGAGACCCAGTACTTC; cdr3_aa: CASSLVQDRAGETQYF; cdr3_length: 16; j_call: TRBJ2-5; clone_size: once; v_call: TRBV13; d_call: TRBD1
cdr3_nt: TGTGCCAGCAGTCCCGGTCCCCTGAATTACGAGCAGTACTTC; cdr3_aa: CASSPGPLNYEQYF; cdr3_length: 14; j_call: TRBJ2-7; clone_size: .; v_call: TRBV28; d_call: .
cdr3_nt: TGTGCCAGCTCACCACCGGGGTGCGGGAGGGAAAACGAGCAGTACTTC; cdr3_aa: CASSPPGCGRENEQYF; cdr3_length: 16; j_call: TRBJ2-7; clone_size: .; v_call: TRBV18; d_call: TRBD2
cdr3_nt: TGTGCCAGCAGTGCTTCAGGGGACAGGGTACGGAATGAAAAACTGTTTTTT; cdr3_aa: CASSASGDRVRNEKLFF; cdr3_length: 17; j_call: TRBJ1-4; clone_size: .; v_call: TRBV25-1; d_call: TRBD1
cdr3_nt: TGTGCCAGCAGCCAAGATGGGAGACTAGCGGGAAAGAGCTCCTACAATGAGCAGTTCTTC; cdr3_aa: CASSQDGRLAGKSSYNEQFF; cdr3_length: 20; j_call: TRBJ2-1; clone_size: once; v_call: TRBV4-2; d_call: TRBD2
cdr3_nt: TGTGCCAGCAGCGACAGGGCCGGAGCCGGGGAGCTGTTTTTT; cdr3_aa: CASSDRAGAGELFF; cdr3_length: 14; j_call: TRBJ2-2; clone_size: .; v_call: TRBV7-2; d_call: TRBD1
cdr3_nt: TGTGCCAGCAGCCCCCTCCCAGGGGTCTCCTACGAGCAGTACTTC; cdr3_aa: CASSPLPGVSYEQYF; cdr3_length: 15; j_call: TRBJ2-7; clone_size: .; v_call: TRBV12-1; d_call: .
cdr3_nt: TGTGCCAGCAGCGCTTATAAGGGACTAGCGGGTAACAATGAGCAGTTCTTC; cdr3_aa: CASSAYKGLAGNNEQFF; cdr3_length: 17; j_call: TRBJ2-1; clone_size: .; v_call: TRBV9; d_call: TRBD2
cdr3_nt: TGTGCCAGCAGCCCCCTTCGTTCCACCGGGGAGCTGTTTTTT; cdr3_aa: CASSPLRSTGELFF; cdr3_length: 14; j_call: TRBJ2-2; clone_size: .; v_call: TRBV7-8; d_call: .
cdr3_nt: TGCGCCAGCAGCCCCAGTGACAGGCCCCACGAGCAGTACTTC; cdr3_aa: CASSPSDRPHEQYF; cdr3_length: 14; j_call: TRBJ2-7; clone_size: .; v_call: TRBV4-1; d_call: .
cdr3_nt: TGTGCCAGTAGCATTGGTGGACAGCCCGACTACGAGCAGTACTTC; cdr3_aa: CASSIGGQPDYEQYF; cdr3_length: 15; j_call: TRBJ2-7; clone_size: .; v_call: TRBV19; d_call: .
cdr3_nt: TGTGCCAGCAGCCAAGATTTGGGAACGCGGGACTCCTACGAGCAGTACTTC; cdr3_aa: CASSQDLGTRDSYEQYF; cdr3_length: 17; j_call: TRBJ2-7; clone_size: .; v_call: TRBV4-2; d_call: .
cdr3_nt: TGTGCCAGTAGCAAACCCCAGGGTTTCGGGGAGACCCAGTACTTC; cdr3_aa: CASSKPQGFGETQYF; cdr3_length: 15; j_call: TRBJ2-5; clone_size: .; v_call: TRBV19; d_call: .
cdr3_nt: TGTGCCAGCAGTTCCATCCCCGCGCGGGAGGGCCGAACTTACGAGCAGTACTTC; cdr3_aa: CASSSIPAREGRTYEQYF; cdr3_length: 18; j_call: TRBJ2-7; clone_size: .; v_call: TRBV27; d_call: TRBD2
cdr3_nt: TGTGCCAGCAGTTACTTTGGACAGGACCAAGAGACCCAGTACTTC; cdr3_aa: CASSYFGQDQETQYF; cdr3_length: 15; j_call: TRBJ2-5; clone_size: few; v_call: TRBV6-6; d_call: TRBD1
cdr3_nt: TGTGCCAGCAGCTTGTACGACAGATCCTACGAGCAGTACTTC; cdr3_aa: CASSLYDRSYEQYF; cdr3_length: 14; j_call: TRBJ2-7; clone_size: few; v_call: TRBV5-6; d_call: .
cdr3_nt: TGTGCCAGCAGGGGGGACAAAGGCGAGCAGTACTTC; cdr3_aa: CASRGDKGEQYF; cdr3_length: 12; j_call: TRBJ2-7; clone_size: few; v_call: TRBV27; d_call: .
cdr3_nt: TGTGCTAGTGGTCGTCAGCCCCAGCATTTT; cdr3_aa: CASGRQPQHF; cdr3_length: 10; j_call: TRBJ1-5; clone_size: .; v_call: TRBV12-5; d_call: .
cdr3_nt: TGTGCCAGCAGCCAGGGGGGTTTGACTGAAGCTTTCTTT; cdr3_aa: CASSQGGLTEAFF; cdr3_length: 13; j_call: TRBJ1-1; clone_size: once; v_call: TRBV5-6; d_call: TRBD1
cdr3_nt: TGTGCCAGCAGTCGTGGGGCAGGTGGGCTCTCCTACGAGCAGTACTTC; cdr3_aa: CASSRGAGGLSYEQYF; cdr3_length: 16; j_call: TRBJ2-7; clone_size: .; v_call: TRBV14; d_call: .
cdr3_nt: TGTGCCAGCAGTCCGAACGGGGGAATTGGAAACACCATATATTTT; cdr3_aa: CASSPNGGIGNTIYF; cdr3_length: 15; j_call: TRBJ1-3; clone_size: .; v_call: TRBV4-2; d_call: .
cdr3_nt: TGTGCCAGCAGCCAGGAGCGGGAGGTTACTAATAGCTCCTACAATGAGCAGTTCTTC; cdr3_aa: CASSQEREVTNSSYNEQFF; cdr3_length: 19; j_call: TRBJ2-1; clone_size: once; v_call: TRBV4-2; d_call: TRBD2